The rows below give T cell receptor beta chains drawn from one sample of a study of OX40 agonist ivuxolimab in advanced cancers. Assay used: immunoSEQ multiplex PCR; TCRdb lists only in-frame clones, some missing. The sample has 40,000 to 55,000 clones; just under 95% are singletons. The material sequenced was CD4+ or CD8+ T cells sorted from blood, taken in a trial of the OX40 agonist ivuxolimab. Receptors originate from an adult with an advanced solid tumor such as melanoma, head and neck, liver or kidney cancer. Both conserved end residues are part of each CDR3. Fields, in order: D gene, J gene, clone size, V gene, CDR3 protein, CDR3 DNA. The D gene is left open where the match is weak. Size values are once, few and many counts, or a class for expanded clones, and some rows have none.

TRBD1 | TRBJ1-2 | - | TRBV5-6 | CASSLAHRGLGYTF | TGTGCCAGCAGCTTGGCCCACAGGGGGCTTGGCTACACCTTC
- | TRBJ2-7 | - | TRBV5-6 | CASSDYTGNYEQYF | TGTGCCAGCAGCGACTATACAGGGAACTACGAGCAGTACTTC
- | TRBJ2-5 | - | TRBV7-9 | CASRGEGSEETQYF | TGTGCCAGCAGGGGTGAGGGTAGCGAAGAGACCCAGTACTTC
- | TRBJ1-1 | medium-sized | TRBV6-5 | CASSLDGGTEAFF | TGTGCCAGCAGCCTCGACGGGGGCACTGAAGCTTTCTTT
- | TRBJ2-1 | - | TRBV9 | CASSVGGAVGNEQFF | TGTGCCAGCAGCGTAGGGGGCGCCGTGGGAAATGAGCAGTTCTTC
- | TRBJ2-5 | - | TRBV7-8 | CASSLVFWSRETQYF | TGTGCCAGCAGCTTAGTATTCTGGAGTAGGGAGACCCAGTACTTC
- | TRBJ2-2 | - | TRBV27 | CASSFGRNTGELFF | TGTGCCAGCAGTTTTGGACGGAACACCGGGGAGCTGTTTTTT
- | TRBJ2-1 | - | TRBV30 | CAWTELSWSEQFF | TGTGCCTGGACGGAACTGTCGTGGTCCGAGCAGTTCTTC
TRBD1 | TRBJ2-5 | - | TRBV9 | CASSPRQGQETQYF | TGTGCCAGTTCCCCCCGACAGGGACAAGAGACCCAGTACTTC
- | TRBJ2-5 | - | TRBV25-1 | CASGSQIGGQYF | TGTGCCAGCGGGTCACAAATCGGGGGCCAGTACTTC
- | TRBJ2-2 | - | TRBV28 | CASSPYSGRTGELFF | TGTGCCAGCAGTCCTTACTCGGGACGCACCGGGGAGCTGTTTTTT
TRBD1 | TRBJ1-2 | - | TRBV5-5 | CASSLDPGQGSSGYTF | TGTGCCAGCAGCTTGGATCCGGGACAGGGTTCTTCTGGCTACACCTTC
TRBD2 | TRBJ2-1 | once | TRBV7-6 | CASSLAGLSEQFF | TGTGCCAGCAGCTTAGCGGGACTAAGTGAGCAGTTCTTC
- | TRBJ2-7 | few | TRBV16 | CASSQGGLYEQYF | TGTGCCAGCAGCCAAGGGGGGCTCTACGAGCAGTACTTC
- | TRBJ1-5 | - | TRBV5-1 | CASSLTYNQPQHF | TGCGCCAGCAGCTTGACGTACAATCAGCCCCAGCATTTT
- | TRBJ2-2 | - | TRBV9 | CASSVEHSNTGELFF | TGTGCCAGCAGCGTAGAACACTCGAACACCGGGGAGCTGTTTTTT
- | TRBJ2-5 | once | TRBV6-5 | CASKEAPYKETQYF | TGTGCCAGCAAAGAGGCGCCGTACAAAGAGACCCAGTACTTC
TRBD2 | TRBJ2-1 | - | TRBV28 | CASSLSFLASGNYNEQFF | TGTGCCAGCAGTTTGAGTTTTTTGGCTAGCGGGAACTACAATGAGCAGTTCTTC
TRBD2 | TRBJ2-5 | - | TRBV7-2 | CASSKWRGTETQYF | TGTGCCAGCAGTAAGTGGCGGGGGACAGAGACCCAGTACTTC
TRBD1 | TRBJ2-6 | once | TRBV5-8 | CASSLGPVQGKISGANVLTF | TGTGCCAGCAGCTTGGGTCCTGTACAGGGGAAAATCTCTGGGGCCAACGTCCTGACTTTC
- | TRBJ1-2 | - | TRBV7-9 | CASSLQKSYGYTF | TGTGCCAGCAGCTTACAGAAGTCCTATGGCTACACCTTC
- | TRBJ1-1 | - | TRBV27 | CASSFGNQGTEAFF | TGTGCCAGCAGTTTTGGGAACCAAGGCACTGAAGCTTTCTTT
- | TRBJ2-5 | - | TRBV5-4 | CASSLDGRAGAEQETQYF | TGTGCCAGCAGCTTGGATGGGCGGGCTGGAGCGGAACAAGAGACCCAGTACTTC
- | TRBJ2-7 | - | TRBV30 | CAWTTGPTDHEQYF | TGTGCCTGGACTACGGGCCCTACGGACCACGAGCAGTACTTC
- | TRBJ1-4 | - | TRBV28 | CASSQPAVSGEREKLFF | TGTGCCAGCAGCCAGCCGGCGGTCTCCGGGGAAAGGGAAAAACTGTTTTTT
TRBD2 | TRBJ2-7 | - | TRBV7-2 | CASSRSGIPYEQYF | TGTGCCAGCAGCCGGAGCGGGATACCCTACGAGCAGTACTTC
- | TRBJ2-1 | - | TRBV19 | CASSIGQINEQFF | TGTGCCAGTAGTATTGGTCAGATCAATGAGCAGTTCTTC
TRBD1 | TRBJ2-7 | - | TRBV19 | CASSSGTGPLYEQYF | TGTGCCAGTAGTTCCGGGACAGGTCCTCTCTACGAGCAGTACTTC
- | TRBJ1-1 | - | TRBV7-9 | CASSLEVGMNTEAFF | TGTGCCAGCAGCTTAGAGGTGGGCATGAACACTGAAGCTTTCTTT
- | TRBJ1-1 | - | TRBV15 | CATSRDFGSTEAFF | TGTGCCACCAGCAGAGATTTCGGGAGCACTGAAGCTTTCTTT
- | TRBJ1-5 | - | TRBV19 | CASSISNQPQHF | TGTGCCAGTAGTATAAGCAATCAGCCCCAGCATTTT
TRBD2 | TRBJ2-7 | - | TRBV7-2 | CASSLRAGDFGYEQYF | TGTGCCAGCAGCTTGAGGGCGGGAGACTTTGGCTACGAGCAGTACTTC
TRBD1 | TRBJ2-7 | - | TRBV19 | CASSIDLGGTGTYEQYF | TGTGCCAGTAGTATAGACCTGGGAGGGACAGGGACCTACGAGCAGTACTTC
- | TRBJ2-1 | - | TRBV27 | CASSLFLAEHNEQFF | TGTGCCAGCAGTTTATTCCTAGCAGAACACAATGAGCAGTTCTTC
TRBD2 | TRBJ2-7 | - | TRBV5-8 | CASSLAWREGSYEQYF | TGTGCCAGCAGCTTGGCCTGGCGGGAGGGTTCCTACGAGCAGTACTTC